A single sample gave rise to the 13 T cell receptor beta chains below, sequenced in a study of cytomegalovirus exposure and HLA in healthy donors. The PCR had 60 Vbeta and 13 Jbeta primers. Sequencing was performed with immunoSEQ multiplex PCR; in TCRdb, only in-frame clones are kept and a portion is missing. The repertoire holds 95,000 to 110,000 clones, with roughly three quarters as singletons. Sequencing was performed on PBMCs. The receptors shown here come from a man aged 45-60 years in good health and CMV-seropositive.

The CDR3 nucleotides are TGTGCCAGCAGCCTAACAGGATCCATAGGAAACACCATATATTTT. It codes for CASSLTGSIGNTIYF. The chain is built from TRBV25-1 and TRBJ1-3, with D possibly being TRBD1 (5 bases). Looked up from germline, CDR1 is MGHDK and CDR2 is SYGVNS. V lost 6 bases and J lost 4, with 16 bases in between. CDR3 length: 15 amino acids. Based on the CDR3 plus reference TRBV25-1 and TRBJ1-3, the full variable domain is EADIYQTPRYLVIGTGKKITLECSQTMGHDKMYWYQQDPGMELHLIHYSYGVNSTEKGDLSSESTVSRIRTEHFPLTLESARPSHTSQYLCASSLTGSIGNTIYFGEGSWLTVV.

The rearrangement joins TRBV2 to TRBJ1-5, with 10 nucleotides matching TRBD1. Germline trimming cut 4 bases from V and 9 bases from J; bases unmatched to any gene: 9. There are 15 residues in the CDR3. Per germline, CDR1 SNHLY and CDR2 FYNNEI. CDR3 in amino acids: CASSAMGQGRRPQHF. In DNA, the CDR3 is TGTGCCAGCAGTGCCATGGGACAGGGGCGCAGGCCCCAGCATTTT.

The sample holds a few counts of this clone. V gene TRBV7-3 combines with J gene TRBJ2-1; 12 bases fit TRBD2. Looked up from germline, CDR1 is SGHTA and CDR2 is FQGTGA. This CDR3 is built from 15 residues. The trim removed 5 bases at V and 7 bases at J, leaving 6 bases unmatched. This CDR3 is CASSQTSGSLNEQFF. Written as DNA, the CDR3 is TGTGCCAGCAGCCAGACTAGCGGGAGCCTAAATGAGCAGTTCTTC.

The chain is built from TRBV7-2 and TRBJ2-1; D may be TRBD2 (5 bases). Trimming shortened V by 1 base and J by 6 bases, and 13 bases separated the two germline ends. The CDR3 contains 15 residues. In germline, CDR1 is SGHTA, CDR2 FQGNSA. The CDR3: CASSLEFGGPNEQFF. The CDR3, as DNA: TGTGCCAGCAGCTTAGAATTCGGAGGCCCCAATGAGCAGTTCTTC.

The chain couples TRBV7-9 to TRBJ2-1; possibly TRBD1 for D (5 bases). Germline lookup yields CDR1 SEHNR and CDR2 FQNEAQ (reference sequence). The CDR3 length is 13 residues. V shed 5 bases and J shed 6 bases, with 11 bases lying between them. This CDR3 is CASSPGHTNEQFF. For the CDR3, the DNA is TGTGCCAGCAGCCCAGGACACACCAATGAGCAGTTCTTC.

The V gene is TRBV10-3, the J gene TRBJ2-2; 14 bases match TRBD2. CDR3 size: 16 residues. Germline assignment: CDR1 ENHRY and CDR2 SYGVKD. The trim removed 8 bases at V and 5 bases at J, leaving 7 bases unmatched. CDR3 DNA sequence: TGTGCCATCTCGGGACTAGCGGGAGCGGGGACCGGGGAGCTGTTTTTT. Protein sequence: CAISGLAGAGTGELFF.

This clone occurred many times. This chain links TRBV7-9 with TRBJ1-5; unclear D gene. Germline CDR1 reads SEHNR; CDR2 reads FQNEAQ (reference sequence). CDR3 length equals 14 residues. Trimming removed 3 bases from V and 6 bases from J, with 12 bases in between. CDR3 region: CASSFESVGQPQHF. The CDR3 DNA reads as TGTGCCAGCAGCTTTGAATCGGTTGGTCAGCCCCAGCATTTT.

The CDR3 DNA is TGTGCCAGCAGCCCTGATCCGACACAGGGTTTTGGCTACACCTTC. It is translated as CASSPDPTQGFGYTF. The rearrangement links TRBV5-5 to TRBJ1-2, with a weak D call TRBD1 (6 bases). The V end was cut by 4 bases, the J end by 7 bases, with 20 bases between. Germline CDR1 and CDR2: SGHKS and YYEKEE (reference sequence). The CDR3 length is 15 residues.

The V and J genes are TRBV4-2 and TRBJ2-7, with 10 bases lining up with TRBD2. V was clipped by 0 bases and J by 6 bases; unmatched bases: 14. This CDR3 comprises 18 residues. The V gene's germline CDR1 is LGHNA and CDR2 YNFKEQ. The CDR3 loop is CASSQDRLSLAGASEQYF. For the CDR3, the DNA is TGTGCCAGCAGCCAAGATCGCCTAAGCCTAGCGGGAGCGTCCGAGCAGTACTTC.

The chain links TRBV7-3 to TRBJ2-3; TRBD1 is a possible D gene (6 bases). The CDR3 extends over 14 amino acids. V was cut by 0 bases and J by 4 bases, with 8 bases left in between. In germline, CDR1 is SGHTA, CDR2 FQGTGA. In nucleotides, the CDR3 is TGTGCCAGCAGCTTAACAGGGGGATCAGATACGCAGTATTTT. It translates to CASSLTGGSDTQYF.

The chain carries TRBV7-8 and TRBJ1-3; 10 nucleotides agree with TRBD1. This CDR3 has 17 residues. J lost 1 base, V lost 5 bases, and 8 bases had no gene match. The germline gives CDR1 SGHVS, CDR2 FQNEAQ. The CDR3, as DNA: TGTGCCAGCAGCGCGGGACAGGGGCCCTCTTCTGGAAACACCATATATTTT. Encoded protein: CASSAGQGPSSGNTIYF.

This chain uses TRBV7-9 with TRBJ1-6, with TRBD1 identical over 9 bases. V shed 5 bases, J shed 8 bases, and the junction held 7 bases outside the gene matches. Germline CDR1 is SEHNR and CDR2 is FQNEAQ (reference sequence). This CDR3 region has 15 residues. The chain's CDR3 is CASSPQGQGHSPLHF. In DNA, the CDR3 is TGTGCCAGCAGCCCACAGGGACAGGGACATTCACCCCTCCACTTT. Drawing the rest from reference TRBV7-9 and TRBJ1-6, the complete variable domain is DTGVSQNPRHKITKRGQNVTFRCDPISEHNRLYWYRQTLGQGPEFLTYFQNEAQLEKSRLLSDRFSAERPKGSFSTLEIQRTEQGDSAMYLCASSPQGQGHSPLHFGNGTRLTVT.

The genes are TRBV7-6 and TRBJ2-5; TRBD2 is a possible D gene (7 bases). V lost 6 bases and J lost 4, with 18 bases in between. This CDR3 contains 15 residues. Germline CDR1 and CDR2: SGHVS and FNYEAQ. The CDR3 coding sequence is TGTGCCAGCAGTACTCAGGGGAGGGGGGGAGAGACCCAGTACTTC. Translated: CASSTQGRGGETQYF. Supplemented by reference TRBV7-6 and TRBJ2-5, the full variable domain reads GAGVSQSPRYKVTKRGQDVALRCDPISGHVSLYWYRQALGQGPEFLTYFNYEAQQDKSGLPNDRFSAERPEGSISTLTIQRTEQRDSAMYRCASSTQGRGGETQYFGPGTRLLVL.